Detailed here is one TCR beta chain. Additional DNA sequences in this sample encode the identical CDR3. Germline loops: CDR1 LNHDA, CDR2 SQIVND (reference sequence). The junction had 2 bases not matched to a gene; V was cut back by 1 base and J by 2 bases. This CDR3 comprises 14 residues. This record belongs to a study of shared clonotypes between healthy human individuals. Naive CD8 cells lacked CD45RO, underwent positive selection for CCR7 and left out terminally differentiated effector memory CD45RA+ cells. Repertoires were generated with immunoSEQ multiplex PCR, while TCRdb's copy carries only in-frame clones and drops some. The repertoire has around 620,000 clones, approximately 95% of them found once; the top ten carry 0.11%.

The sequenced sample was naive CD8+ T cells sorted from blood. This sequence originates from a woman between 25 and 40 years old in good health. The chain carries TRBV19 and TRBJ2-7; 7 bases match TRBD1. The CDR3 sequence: CASSIGQGTYEQYF. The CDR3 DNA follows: TGTGCCAGTAGTATAGGACAGGGCACCTACGAGCAGTACTTC.